This entry features one T cell receptor beta chain sequence. Antigen specificity is unknown. In germline, CDR1 is MDHEN, CDR2 SYDVKM. V was shortened by 5 bases and J by 1 base, with 17 bases between the two germline ends. The CDR3 loop spans 16 amino acids. The entry originates in a study of blood T cells in healthy people across ages. Findings of the study overall: Naive CD4+ cell counts and diversity both ran higher in long-lived than in aged donors.

Using a J-beta primer mix together with a sample-barcoded 5' primer, a second PCR was run for roughly 6 to 12 cycles. With 12 random nucleotides, a template-switch adaptor tagged each individual cDNA molecule. Every sample returned 2.5 million or more CDR3-containing paired-end reads. From the 5' RACE reads, TCRdb called clonotypes with MiXCR, one entry per CDR3 protein. Here the sample spans 650,000 to 1,000,000 distinct CDR3 sequences, 35% to 40% being singletons. The sequence derives from a man aged 18-30 years in good health. The sample comprised blood. The rearrangement uses TRBV28 and TRBJ2-5; tentatively, D is TRBD1 (6 bases). CDR3 region: CASSPLSLDSQETQYF. The DNA for the CDR3 is TGTGCCAGCAGTCCCCTTTCCTTGGACAGCCAAGAGACCCAGTACTTC.